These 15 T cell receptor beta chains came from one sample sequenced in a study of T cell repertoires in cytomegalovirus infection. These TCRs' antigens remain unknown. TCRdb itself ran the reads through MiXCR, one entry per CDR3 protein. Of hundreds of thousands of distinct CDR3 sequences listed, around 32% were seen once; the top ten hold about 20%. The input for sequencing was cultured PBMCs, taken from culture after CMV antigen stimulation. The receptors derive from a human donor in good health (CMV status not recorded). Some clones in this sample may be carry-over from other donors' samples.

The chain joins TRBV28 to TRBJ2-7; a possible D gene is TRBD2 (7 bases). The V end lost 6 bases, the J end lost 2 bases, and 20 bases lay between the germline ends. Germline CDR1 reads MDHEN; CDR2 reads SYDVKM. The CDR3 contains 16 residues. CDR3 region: CASSNQPGGRTYEQYF. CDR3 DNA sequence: TGTGCCAGCAGCAACCAACCCGGGGGGCGTACCTACGAGCAGTACTTC. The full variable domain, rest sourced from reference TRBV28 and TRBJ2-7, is DVKVTQSSRYLVKRTGEKVFLECVQDMDHENMFWYRQDPGLGLRLIYFSYDVKMKEKGDIPEGYSVSREKKERFSLILESASTNQTSMYLCASSNQPGGRTYEQYFGPGTRLTVT.

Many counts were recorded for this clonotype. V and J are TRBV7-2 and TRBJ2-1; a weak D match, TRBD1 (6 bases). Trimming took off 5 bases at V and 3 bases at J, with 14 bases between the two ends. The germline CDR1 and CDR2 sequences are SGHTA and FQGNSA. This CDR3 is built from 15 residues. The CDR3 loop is CASSLNRGNYNEQFF. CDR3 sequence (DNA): TGTGCCAGCAGCCTAAATAGGGGGAACTACAATGAGCAGTTCTTC.

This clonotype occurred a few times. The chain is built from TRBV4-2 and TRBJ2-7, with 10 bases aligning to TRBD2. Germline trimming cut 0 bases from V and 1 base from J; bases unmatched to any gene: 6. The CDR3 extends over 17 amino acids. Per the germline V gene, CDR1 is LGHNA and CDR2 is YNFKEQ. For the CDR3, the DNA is TGTGCCAGCAGCCAAGAGGTCCCTAGCGGGGGATCCTACGAGCAGTACTTC. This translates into CASSQEVPSGGSYEQYF.

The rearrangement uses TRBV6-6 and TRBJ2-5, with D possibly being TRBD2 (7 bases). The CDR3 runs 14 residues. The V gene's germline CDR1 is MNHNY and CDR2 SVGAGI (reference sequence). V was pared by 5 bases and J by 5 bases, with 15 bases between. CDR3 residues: CASSVMGGLETQYF. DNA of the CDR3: TGTGCCAGCAGTGTAATGGGGGGGCTGGAGACCCAGTACTTC.

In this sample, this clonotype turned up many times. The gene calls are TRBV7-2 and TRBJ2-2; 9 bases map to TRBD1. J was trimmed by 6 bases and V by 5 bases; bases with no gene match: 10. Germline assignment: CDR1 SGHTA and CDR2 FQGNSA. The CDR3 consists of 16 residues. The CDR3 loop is CASSLRTGGAPGELFF. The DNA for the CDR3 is TGTGCCAGCAGCCTACGAACAGGGGGCGCGCCCGGGGAGCTGTTTTTT.

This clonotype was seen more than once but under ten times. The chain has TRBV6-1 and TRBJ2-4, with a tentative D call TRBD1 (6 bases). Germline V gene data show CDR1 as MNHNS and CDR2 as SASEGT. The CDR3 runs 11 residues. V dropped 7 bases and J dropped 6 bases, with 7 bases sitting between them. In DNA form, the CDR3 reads TGTGCCAGCAAAGGGGGAAACATTCAGTACTTC. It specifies CASKGGNIQYF.

Here the CDR3 reads CASSPVWGAKNIQYF. The CDR3 DNA reads as TGTGCCAGCTCACCCGTCTGGGGGGCCAAAAACATTCAGTACTTC. The J gene is TRBJ2-4, the V gene TRBV18, with D perhaps TRBD1 or TRBD2 (5 bases each). This CDR3 spans 15 amino acids. The germline V gene has CDR1 KGHSH and CDR2 LQKENI. Trimming cost V 3 bases and J 1 base, with 10 bases left between them.

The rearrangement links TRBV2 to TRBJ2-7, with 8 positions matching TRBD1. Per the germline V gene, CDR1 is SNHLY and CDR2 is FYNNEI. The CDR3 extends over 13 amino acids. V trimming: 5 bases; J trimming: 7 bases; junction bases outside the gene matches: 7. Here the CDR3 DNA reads TGTGCCAGCAGTCCGACAGGGGTCGAAGAGCAGTACTTC. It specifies CASSPTGVEEQYF. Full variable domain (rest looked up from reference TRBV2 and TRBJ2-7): EPEVTQTPSHQVTQMGQEVILRCVPISNHLYFYWYRQILGQKVEFLVSFYNNEISEKSEIFDDQFSVERPDGSNFTLKIRSTKLEDSAMYFCASSPTGVEEQYFGPGTRLTVT.

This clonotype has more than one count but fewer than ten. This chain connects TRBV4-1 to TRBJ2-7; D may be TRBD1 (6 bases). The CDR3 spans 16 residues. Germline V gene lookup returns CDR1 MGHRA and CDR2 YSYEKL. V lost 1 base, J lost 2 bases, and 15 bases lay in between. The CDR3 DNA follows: TGCGCCAGCAGCCAAGGGCCTAACAGGGTAACCTACGAGCAGTACTTC. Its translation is CASSQGPNRVTYEQYF.

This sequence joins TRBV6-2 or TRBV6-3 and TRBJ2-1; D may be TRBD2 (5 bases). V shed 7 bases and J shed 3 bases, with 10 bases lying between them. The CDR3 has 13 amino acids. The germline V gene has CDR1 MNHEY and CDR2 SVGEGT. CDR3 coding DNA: TGTGCCAGCACTCCCGGGAACTACAATGAGCAGTTCTTC. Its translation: CASTPGNYNEQFF.

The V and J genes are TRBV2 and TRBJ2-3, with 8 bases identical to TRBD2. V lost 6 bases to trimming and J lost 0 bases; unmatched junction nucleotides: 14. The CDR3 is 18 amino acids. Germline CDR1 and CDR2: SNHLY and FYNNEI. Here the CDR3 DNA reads TGTGCCAGCAGGGCTACGGCGGGGGGCATCTCTAGCACAGATACGCAGTATTTT. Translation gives CASRATAGGISSTDTQYF.

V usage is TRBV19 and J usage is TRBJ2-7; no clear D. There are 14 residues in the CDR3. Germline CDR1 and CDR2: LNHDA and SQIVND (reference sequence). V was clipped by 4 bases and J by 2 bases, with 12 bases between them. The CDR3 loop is CASSTPLDAYEQYF. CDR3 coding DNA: TGTGCCAGTAGTACCCCGTTGGATGCCTACGAGCAGTACTTC.

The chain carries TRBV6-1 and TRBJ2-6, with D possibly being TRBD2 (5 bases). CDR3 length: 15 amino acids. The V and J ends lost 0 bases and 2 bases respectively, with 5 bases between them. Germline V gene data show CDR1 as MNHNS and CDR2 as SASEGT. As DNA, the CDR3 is TGTGCCAGCAGTGAAGCGCGGGCTGGGGCCAACGTCCTGACTTTC. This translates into CASSEARAGANVLTF.

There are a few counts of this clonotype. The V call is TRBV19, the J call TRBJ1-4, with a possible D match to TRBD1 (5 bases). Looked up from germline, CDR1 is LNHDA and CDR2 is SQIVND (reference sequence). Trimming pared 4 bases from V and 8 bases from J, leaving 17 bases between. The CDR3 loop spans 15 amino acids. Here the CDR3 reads CASSKLWRGGEKLFF. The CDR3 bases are TGTGCCAGTAGTAAACTGTGGAGGGGAGGCGAAAAACTGTTTTTT.

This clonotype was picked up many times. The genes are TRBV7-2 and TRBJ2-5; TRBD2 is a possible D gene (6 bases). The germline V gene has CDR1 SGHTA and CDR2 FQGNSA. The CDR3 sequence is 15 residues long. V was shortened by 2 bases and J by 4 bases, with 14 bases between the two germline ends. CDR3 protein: CASSLRLGRPETQYF. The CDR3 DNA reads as TGTGCCAGCAGCTTACGACTAGGGAGGCCAGAGACCCAGTACTTC.